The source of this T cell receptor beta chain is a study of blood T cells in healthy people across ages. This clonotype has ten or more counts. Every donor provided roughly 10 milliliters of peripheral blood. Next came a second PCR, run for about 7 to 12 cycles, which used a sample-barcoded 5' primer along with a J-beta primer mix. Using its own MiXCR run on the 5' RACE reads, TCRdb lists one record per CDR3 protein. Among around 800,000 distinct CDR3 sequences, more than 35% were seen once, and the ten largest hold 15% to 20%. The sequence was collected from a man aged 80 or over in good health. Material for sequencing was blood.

The CDR3 sequence: CASSPYTGDADTQYF. The CDR3 DNA is TGTGCCAGCAGCCCTTACACAGGGGATGCAGATACGCAGTATTTT. The chain is built from TRBV9 and TRBJ2-3, with 7 nucleotides matching TRBD1. Germline V gene sequence: CDR1 SGDLS, CDR2 YYNGEE. The CDR3 runs 15 residues. V was clipped by 4 bases and J by 4 bases; unmatched bases: 9.